The clone carrying this T cell receptor (beta chain) appeared a few times. Antigen unknown. Other DNA sequences in the sample encode the same CDR3. Assay execution proceeded at the deep level. Measured with immunoSEQ multiplex PCR; TCRdb has only the in-frame clones, and not every one. The table includes roughly 1 million clones, approximately 76% detected once. The data stem from a study of shared clonotypes between healthy human individuals. Notes on the study in general: Incomplete sequencing of sorted subsets was indicated by rarefaction despite large depth. Naive CD4 clonotype sharing across a few donors was around 5%. An effect of sequencing depth on clonotype sharing among donors was expected.

CDR1 KGHSH and CDR2 LQKENI come from the germline V gene. V lost 1 base and J 4 bases, leaving 8 bases between the germline ends. There are 15 residues in the CDR3. The chain is built from TRBV18 and TRBJ2-6; tentative D call: TRBD1 (5 bases). The receptor was derived from a man between 18 and 35 years old in good health. The sequencing input was memory CD4+ T cells sorted from blood. This sample's subset: CD45RA-negative fraction. The CDR3 sequence: CASSPQGSGANVLTF. The CDR3 bases are TGTGCCAGCTCACCACAGGGGTCCGGGGCCAACGTCCTGACTTTC.